Listed here are 20 T cell receptor beta chains from one sample, sequenced in a study of T cell responses to AZD1222 COVID-19 vaccine. Produced via immunoSEQ multiplex PCR; TCRdb's table is partial and in-frame only. The data contain 110,000 or so clones, over 85% of them seen just once; the ten biggest clones take up about 3%. The starting material was peripheral blood, obtained on day 0 of MenACWY control vaccination. These receptors were taken from an adult in good health.

This chain uses TRBV10-2 with TRBJ2-7; D could derive from TRBD1 or TRBD2 (6 bases each). Trimming removed 1 base from V and 4 bases from J, with 14 bases in between. The CDR3 spans 15 residues. Germline V CDR1 and CDR2: WSHSY, SAAADI. The CDR3, as DNA: TGCGCCAGCAGTGAGTATAGGGGGGCTGGGTACGAGCAGTACTTC. Amino acids: CASSEYRGAGYEQYF.

This chain connects TRBV4-1 to TRBJ2-7; D may be TRBD1 (5 bases). Germline V gene lookup returns CDR1 MGHRA and CDR2 YSYEKL. The CDR3 is 15 amino acids. Trimming pared 0 bases from V and 4 bases from J, leaving 13 bases between. This CDR3 reads CASSQDLRTQYEQYF. The CDR3 DNA is TGCGCCAGCAGCCAAGATCTGAGGACACAGTACGAGCAGTACTTC.

The chain combines TRBV7-8 with TRBJ1-5, with 9 nucleotides matching TRBD1. V lost 5 bases and J lost 5; bases outside the gene matches: 7. Germline CDR1 reads SGHVS; CDR2 reads FQNEAQ. This CDR3 contains 15 residues. CDR3 residues: CASSLGTGLDQPQHF. In DNA, the CDR3 is TGTGCCAGCAGCCTAGGGACAGGGTTGGATCAGCCCCAGCATTTT.

This chain uses TRBV28 with TRBJ2-3, with 7 bases identical to TRBD1. This CDR3 comprises 14 residues. Germline V gene data show CDR1 as MDHEN and CDR2 as SYDVKM. V lost 5 bases, J lost 3 bases, and 5 bases stayed unmatched. The CDR3 nucleotides read TGTGCCAGCAGTCCCCCAGGGGGTACAGATACGCAGTATTTT. This codes for CASSPPGGTDTQYF. Looking up the rest from reference TRBV28 and TRBJ2-3 gives the full variable domain: DVKVTQSSRYLVKRTGEKVFLECVQDMDHENMFWYRQDPGLGLRLIYFSYDVKMKEKGDIPEGYSVSREKKERFSLILESASTNQTSMYLCASSPPGGTDTQYFGPGTRLTVL.

The chain carries TRBV5-4 and TRBJ2-7; 10 bases fit TRBD2. The CDR3 covers 15 residues. Germline CDR1 is SGHNT and CDR2 is YYREEE (reference sequence). Germline trimming cut 0 bases from V and 3 bases from J; bases unmatched to any gene: 3. The CDR3 is CASSLELAGIYEQYF. For the CDR3, the DNA is TGTGCCAGCAGCTTGGAACTAGCGGGGATCTACGAGCAGTACTTC.

The chain employs TRBV28 and TRBJ1-2; 7 positions agree with TRBD1. The CDR3 totals 13 residues. Germline V lookup: CDR1 MDHEN, CDR2 SYDVKM. The junction had 5 bases not matched to a gene; V was cut back by 5 bases and J by 5 bases. For the CDR3, the DNA is TGTGCCAGCAGTCAAGGGGGCCTATATGGCTACACCTTC. It is translated as CASSQGGLYGYTF.

J is TRBJ1-1 and V is TRBV6-5; the match to TRBD1 covers 11 bases. After removal of 2 bases from V and 7 bases from J, the junction contained 6 bases not matched to a gene. Per the germline V gene, CDR1 is MNHEY and CDR2 is SVGAGI. CDR3 size: 15 residues. The CDR3: CASSYTGTGGLEAFF. The CDR3 DNA follows: TGTGCCAGCAGTTACACCGGGACAGGGGGTCTTGAAGCTTTCTTT.

J is TRBJ2-3 and V is TRBV18, with D uncertain. This CDR3 is built from 17 residues. Germline lookup yields CDR1 KGHSH and CDR2 LQKENI. The V gene lost 0 bases and the J gene lost 2 bases, with 15 bases spanning the gap. CDR3 nucleotides: TGTGCCAGCTCACCACCATTCCGCGGCAAACTCACAGATACGCAGTATTTT. Translation: CASSPPFRGKLTDTQYF.

This clone was seen only once. This chain links TRBV5-4 with TRBJ1-1, with 7 bases aligning to TRBD1. With 3 bases clipped from V and 1 base from J, the junction kept 6 bases outside the gene matches. Per germline, CDR1 SGHNT and CDR2 YYREEE (reference sequence). The CDR3 is made up of 15 amino acids. The CDR3 is CASSSKTGRNTEAFF. The CDR3 nucleotides are TGTGCCAGCAGCTCCAAGACAGGGAGGAACACTGAAGCTTTCTTT.

The gene calls are TRBV7-8 and TRBJ2-3; D may match TRBD1 or TRBD2 (6 bases each). Per the germline V gene, CDR1 is SGHVS and CDR2 is FQNEAQ. The CDR3 consists of 14 residues. Trimming took 5 bases from V and 0 from J, leaving 9 bases between them. CDR3 bases: TGTGCCAGCAGCCGGGGGCCAAGCACAGATACGCAGTATTTT. Translation gives CASSRGPSTDTQYF.

The chain combines TRBV15 with TRBJ1-4, with D tentatively TRBD1 (5 bases). The CDR3 is made up of 14 amino acids. V was cut by 7 bases and J by 5 bases, with 14 bases left in between. Germline loops: CDR1 LNHNV, CDR2 YYDKDF (reference sequence). This CDR3 reads CATTPRGENEKLFF. In DNA, the CDR3 is TGTGCCACCACCCCCCGGGGGGAGAATGAAAAACTGTTTTTT.

A remark on this clone: The sample has other DNA sequences that encode this CDR3 too. V gene TRBV19 combines with J gene TRBJ2-1; 8 bases are shared with TRBD1. V gave up 1 base and J gave up 2 bases; unmatched junction bases: 4. CDR1 and CDR2 from the germline V gene are LNHDA and SQIVND (reference sequence). CDR3 length equals 16 residues. The CDR3 region has the DNA TGTGCCAGTAGTATAGGGGGACAGGCCCCCTACAATGAGCAGTTCTTC. Translating it yields CASSIGGQAPYNEQFF.

The CDR3 DNA reads as TGTGCCTGGAGTCTCTACCGGGACAGGGGGATTCATTGGGACGAGCAGTACTTC. Translating it yields CAWSLYRDRGIHWDEQYF. The V call is TRBV30, the J call TRBJ2-7; TRBD1 matches at 11 bases. V lost 2 bases and J lost 5; bases outside the gene matches: 17. Germline V CDR1 and CDR2: GTSNPN, SVGIG (reference sequence). CDR3 size: 18 residues.

The V call is TRBV20-1, the J call TRBJ2-7; no clear D gene. This CDR3 region has 11 residues. V gave up 0 bases and J gave up 5 bases, with 5 bases separating them. Germline V gene lookup returns CDR1 DFQATT and CDR2 SNEGSKA (reference sequence). The CDR3 sequence: CSAREKDEQYF. In nucleotides, the CDR3 is TGCAGTGCTAGAGAGAAGGACGAGCAGTACTTC.

This clone was found once. This chain joins TRBV9 and TRBJ1-2; D unclear. The CDR3 length is 14 residues. V lost 4 bases and J lost 4, with 14 bases in between. Per germline, CDR1 SGDLS and CDR2 YYNGEE. The CDR3 loop reads CASSPRERSYGYTF. For the CDR3, the DNA is TGTGCCAGCAGCCCAAGGGAAAGGAGCTATGGCTACACCTTC.

This clone was detected once. The chain joins TRBV18 to TRBJ1-4; D call uncertain. Trimming removed 1 base from V and 7 bases from J, with 13 bases in between. The germline CDR1 and CDR2 sequences are KGHSH and LQKENI. The length of the CDR3 is 15 residues. For the CDR3, the DNA is TGTGCCAGCTCACCACAGGAGGGTGCGACTGAAAAACTGTTTTTT. It yields the protein CASSPQEGATEKLFF. Using reference TRBV18 and TRBJ1-4 for the parts outside the CDR3, the full variable domain is NAGVMQNPRHLVRRRGQEARLRCSPMKGHSHVYWYRQLPEEGLKFMVYLQKENIIDESGMPKERFSAEFPKEGPSILRIQQVVRGDSAAYFCASSPQEGATEKLFFGSGTQLSVL.

The chain joins TRBV30 to TRBJ1-4; no reliable D call. V was clipped by 3 bases and J by 3 bases, with 11 bases between them. The CDR3 has 14 amino acids. Germline V gives CDR1 GTSNPN, CDR2 SVGIG (reference sequence). CDR3 coding DNA: TGTGCCTGGAGGTCGCGGCAGTCTAATGAAAAACTGTTTTTT. This codes for CAWRSRQSNEKLFF.

The V gene is TRBV3-1 (or the pseudogene TRBV3-2), the J gene TRBJ1-2; D is ambiguous. CDR1 is LGHDT and CDR2 is YNNKEL in the germline V gene (reference sequence). The CDR3 covers 15 residues. V lost 1 base and J 5 bases, leaving 14 bases between the germline ends. CDR3 region: CASSQVPKAPYGYTF. CDR3 sequence (DNA): TGTGCCAGCAGCCAAGTGCCGAAGGCCCCTTATGGCTACACCTTC.

The rearrangement links TRBV6-5 to TRBJ2-7, with D unresolved. V was trimmed by 8 bases and J by 0 bases, leaving 11 bases between them. The CDR3 has 13 amino acids. Germline CDR1 and CDR2: MNHEY and SVGAGI. For the CDR3, the DNA is TGTGCCAGCGCCAGTAGACTCTCCTACGAGCAGTACTTC. This encodes CASASRLSYEQYF.

This clone has only a few counts. The rearrangement links TRBV3-1 (or the pseudogene TRBV3-2) to TRBJ1-1; TRBD1 is a possible D gene (6 bases). The CDR3 has 14 residues. In germline, CDR1 is LGHDT, CDR2 YNNKEL (reference sequence). Trimming removed 7 bases at V and 5 bases at J, with 17 bases between. The CDR3 loop is CASTTLAGATEAFF. The CDR3 DNA reads TGTGCCAGCACCACCCTTGCGGGGGCTACTGAAGCTTTCTTT.